The source of this T cell receptor (beta chain) is a study of blood T cells in healthy people across ages. This clonotype was observed a few times. The germline CDR1 and CDR2 sequences are DFQATT and SNEGSKA (reference sequence). The CDR3 totals 11 residues. V gave up 4 bases and J gave up 4 bases, with 7 bases separating them. With a J-beta primer mix and a sample-barcoded 5' primer, a second PCR ran roughly 6 to 12 cycles. Sequencing of every sample gave 3 million or more CDR3-containing paired-end reads. MiXCR was run by TCRdb on the 5' RACE reads, yielding one entry per CDR3 protein. This table holds 1.5 million to 2 million distinct CDR3 sequences, under 30% found once.

The chain combines TRBV20-1 with TRBJ2-5; D ambiguous. Sequenced input: blood. This clonotype originated in a woman in her twenties or thirties in good health. CDR3 in amino acids: CSATARETQYF. CDR3 coding DNA: TGCAGTGCTACAGCGCGAGAGACCCAGTACTTC.